This T cell receptor (beta chain) comes out of a study of T cells in localized non-small cell lung cancer. The CDR3 loop spans 14 amino acids. With V trimmed by 2 bases and J by 4 bases, 5 bases remained unmatched. Looked up from germline, CDR1 is SGHDT and CDR2 is YYEEEE. Here immunoSEQ multiplex PCR was the method, and the copy in TCRdb shows in-frame clones only, minus some. The repertoire consists of approximately 35,000 clones, with roughly 90% occurring once and the leading ten covering about 1.9%. The source was peripheral blood, collected before any cancer treatment. V and J are TRBV5-6 and TRBJ2-5; TRBD1 matches at 7 bases. This sequence originates from a female donor older than 55 with stage I lung adenocarcinoma. The chain's CDR3 is CASSFTRGRETQYF. CDR3 coding DNA: TGTGCCAGCAGCTTCACCAGGGGGAGAGAGACCCAGTACTTC.